These 14 T cell receptor beta chains were sequenced from one sample in a study of blood T cell repertoires in COVID-19. This table comes from immunoSEQ multiplex PCR, and its TCRdb copy is limited to in-frame clones, with some not included. Of roughly 30,000 clones listed, about 85% were seen once; the top ten hold roughly 15%. The sample consisted of peripheral blood. These receptors were obtained from a human donor with acute or convalescent COVID-19. The donor label of this sample is uncertain.

The chain is built from TRBV6-5 and TRBJ1-4; 9 bases fit TRBD1. This CDR3 has 15 amino acids. V lost 8 bases to trimming and J lost 8 bases; unmatched junction nucleotides: 12. Looked up from germline, CDR1 is MNHEY and CDR2 is SVGAGI. CDR3 bases: TGTGCCAGCCAAGCCCCGGGACAGGGAGACGAAAAACTGTTTTTT. Its translation: CASQAPGQGDEKLFF.

CDR3 region: CASSALSGGDLGLNSPLHF. CDR3 DNA: TGTGCCAGCAGCGCCCTCTCCGGGGGGGATTTGGGGCTTAATTCACCCCTCCACTTT. This chain connects TRBV2 to TRBJ1-6; D might be TRBD1 (5 bases). Germline CDR1 reads SNHLY; CDR2 reads FYNNEI. The V end was cut by 6 bases, the J end by 6 bases, with 27 bases between. The CDR3 is 19 residues long. Looking up the rest from reference TRBV2 and TRBJ1-6 gives the full variable domain: EPEVTQTPSHQVTQMGQEVILRCVPISNHLYFYWYRQILGQKVEFLVSFYNNEISEKSEIFDDQFSVERPDGSNFTLKIRSTKLEDSAMYFCASSALSGGDLGLNSPLHFGNGTRLTVT.

CDR3 sequence (DNA): TGTGCCAGCAGTCCTCTGGGGGGGGAAACGGGTACTGAAGCTTTCTTT. Encoded protein: CASSPLGGETGTEAFF. The rearrangement uses TRBV28 and TRBJ1-1, with a weak D call TRBD1 (5 bases). Germline assignment: CDR1 MDHEN and CDR2 SYDVKM. The ends were cut back, 5 bases at V and 5 bases at J, with 21 bases in the middle. The CDR3 contains 16 residues.

The chain carries TRBV6-2 or TRBV6-3 and TRBJ1-2; possibly TRBD1 for D (5 bases). Germline lookup yields CDR1 MNHEY and CDR2 SVGEGT. The CDR3 consists of 12 residues. V lost 4 bases and J lost 2, with 5 bases in between. DNA for the CDR3: TGTGCCAGCAGTTGGACAAACTATGGCTACACCTTC. Residues: CASSWTNYGYTF.

The rearrangement joins TRBV7-9 to TRBJ1-2; tentatively, D is TRBD1 (5 bases). There are 15 residues in the CDR3. V was clipped by 1 base and J by 7 bases, with 16 bases between them. CDR1 is SEHNR, CDR2 FQNEAQ, per germline (reference sequence). CDR3 in amino acids: CASSLEGVSASGYTF. The CDR3 region has the DNA TGTGCCAGCAGCTTAGAAGGGGTCAGCGCCAGTGGCTACACCTTC.

The chain joins TRBV11-3 to TRBJ1-1; 8 bases fit TRBD1. CDR1 and CDR2 from the germline V gene are SGHNT and YENEEA. The CDR3 is made up of 15 amino acids. Trimming at V came to 5 bases and at J to 1 base, leaving 6 bases not matched to a gene. The chain's CDR3 is CASSTGGSGNTEAFF. CDR3 nucleotides: TGTGCCAGCAGCACAGGGGGGTCGGGGAACACTGAAGCTTTCTTT.

The rearrangement uses TRBV7-2 and TRBJ1-2; no clear D. The germline V gene encodes CDR1 SGHTA and CDR2 FQGNSA. The V and J ends lost 4 bases and 0 bases respectively, with 15 bases between them. The CDR3 totals 16 residues. CDR3 DNA: TGTGCCAGCAGCTCGGCGCCGGGGAGAGCTAACTATGGCTACACCTTC. It translates to CASSSAPGRANYGYTF.

This clone was recorded only once. The chain recombines TRBV6-5 with TRBJ1-2; 9 bases align to TRBD1. Trimming took 0 bases from V and 13 from J; bases not matched to a gene: 12. Germline CDR1 reads MNHEY; CDR2 reads SVGAGI. The CDR3 contains 15 residues. The CDR3 region has the DNA TGTGCCAGCAGTTACTCAGGAGGACAGGGGCCGTATTTCACCTTC. Translated, it gives CASSYSGGQGPYFTF.

The V and J genes are TRBV19 and TRBJ1-5; D is ambiguous. V shed 2 bases and J shed 5 bases, with 4 bases lying between them. The CDR3 has 12 residues. Germline CDR1 and CDR2: LNHDA and SQIVND (reference sequence). CDR3 DNA: TGTGCCAGTAGTATATTCGATCAGCCCCAGCATTTT. This gives the protein CASSIFDQPQHF.

The rearrangement links TRBV5-1 to TRBJ2-1; D perhaps matches TRBD2 (6 bases). CDR1 SGHRS and CDR2 YFSETQ come from the germline V gene. The CDR3 runs to 14 residues. Trimming cost V 0 bases and J 7 bases, with 11 bases left between them. The CDR3 DNA sequence: TGCGCCAGCAGCTTGGTTGGGACTGATAATGAGCAGTTCTTC. Encoded protein: CASSLVGTDNEQFF. Full variable domain (outside the CDR3, taken from reference TRBV5-1 and TRBJ2-1): KAGVTQTPRYLIKTRGQQVTLSCSPISGHRSVSWYQQTPGQGLQFLFEYFSETQRNKGNFPGRFSGRQFSNSRSEMNVSTLELGDSALYLCASSLVGTDNEQFFGPGTRLTVL.

This clone was counted only a few times. This rearrangement joins TRBV20-1 to TRBJ1-2; D not resolved. This CDR3 has 15 amino acids. Germline V gives CDR1 DFQATT, CDR2 SNEGSKA (reference sequence). V was trimmed by 3 bases and J by 4 bases, leaving 18 bases between them. The CDR3, as DNA: TGCAGTGCTAGTGGGTTCCAGGAGGTCGGCTATGGCTACACCTTC. Protein product: CSASGFQEVGYGYTF.

J is TRBJ1-6 and V is TRBV19; 9 positions match TRBD1. This CDR3 contains 15 residues. Looked up from germline, CDR1 is LNHDA and CDR2 is SQIVND (reference sequence). J gave up 6 bases and V 5 bases, and 5 bases lay outside the gene matches. The CDR3 DNA reads as TGTGCCAGTAGTGTGACAGGGGGTAGTAATTCACCCCTCCACTTT. Translation: CASSVTGGSNSPLHF.

This sequence joins TRBV12-5 and TRBJ1-1; D is possibly TRBD1 (6 bases). V was pared by 7 bases and J by 2 bases, with 14 bases between. The germline CDR1 and CDR2 sequences are LGHNT and FRNRAP. The CDR3 is made up of 14 amino acids. The CDR3 here is CASDQWGGNTEAFF. As DNA, the CDR3 is TGTGCTAGTGACCAGTGGGGGGGCAACACTGAAGCTTTCTTT.

The V call is TRBV9, the J call TRBJ2-3; TRBD2 is a possible D gene (6 bases). Germline V CDR1 and CDR2: SGDLS, YYNGEE. The CDR3 is 15 residues long. Trimming left V 1 base short and J 3 bases short, with 12 bases between. The CDR3 reads CASSVSGSTTDTQYF. The DNA for the CDR3 is TGTGCCAGCAGCGTATCCGGGAGTACTACAGATACGCAGTATTTT.